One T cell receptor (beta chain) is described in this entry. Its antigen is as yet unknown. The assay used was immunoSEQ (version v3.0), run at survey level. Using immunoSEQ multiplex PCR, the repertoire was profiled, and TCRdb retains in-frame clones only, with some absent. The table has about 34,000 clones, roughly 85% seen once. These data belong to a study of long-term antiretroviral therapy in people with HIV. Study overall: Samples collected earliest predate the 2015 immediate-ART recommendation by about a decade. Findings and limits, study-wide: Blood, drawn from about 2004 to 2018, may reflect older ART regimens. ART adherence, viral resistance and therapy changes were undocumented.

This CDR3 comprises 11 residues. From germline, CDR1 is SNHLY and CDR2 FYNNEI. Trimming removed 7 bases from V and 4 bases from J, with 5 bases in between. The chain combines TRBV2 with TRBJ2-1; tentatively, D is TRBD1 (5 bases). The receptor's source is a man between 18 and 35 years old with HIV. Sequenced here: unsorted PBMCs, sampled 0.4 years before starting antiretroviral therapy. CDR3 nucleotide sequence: TGTGCCAGCAAGGGGTACAATGAGCAGTTCTTC. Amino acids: CASKGYNEQFF.